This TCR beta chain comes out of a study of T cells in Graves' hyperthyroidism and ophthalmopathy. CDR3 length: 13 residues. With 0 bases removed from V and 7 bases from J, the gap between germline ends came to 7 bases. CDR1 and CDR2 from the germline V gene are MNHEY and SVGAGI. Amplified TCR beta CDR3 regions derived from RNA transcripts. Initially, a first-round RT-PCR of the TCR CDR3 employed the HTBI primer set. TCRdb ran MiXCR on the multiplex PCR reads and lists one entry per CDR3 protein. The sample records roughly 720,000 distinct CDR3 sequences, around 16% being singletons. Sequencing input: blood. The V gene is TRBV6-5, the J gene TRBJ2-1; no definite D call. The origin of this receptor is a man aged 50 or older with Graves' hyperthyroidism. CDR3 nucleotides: TGTGCCAGCAGTTACTCGATTTGGAATGAGCAGTTCTTC. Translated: CASSYSIWNEQFF.